This T cell receptor (beta chain) was retrieved from a study of blood T cell repertoires in COVID-19. On the study more broadly: The analysed material was cDNA or gDNA that came from T cells, B-cell-depleted T cells, or PBMCs.

Produced via immunoSEQ multiplex PCR; TCRdb's table is partial and in-frame only. The repertoire consists of 200,000 to 250,000 clones, with 75% to 85% occurring once and the leading ten covering roughly 8%. CDR1 and CDR2 from the germline V gene are MNHNY and SVGAGI (reference sequence). The CDR3 is 14 amino acids. The V gene lost 0 bases and the J gene lost 2 bases, with 5 bases spanning the gap. Sequenced material: peripheral blood. The TCR originated in a woman older than 75 with COVID-19, enrolled during active disease. The chain employs TRBV6-6 and TRBJ1-5, with D possibly TRBD1 on 5 matching bases. The CDR3 loop is CASSYSQGNQPQHF. In DNA form, the CDR3 reads TGTGCCAGCAGTTACTCACAGGGCAATCAGCCCCAGCATTTT.